The 29 T cell receptor beta chains below were found in one sample sequenced in a study of T cell repertoires in cytomegalovirus infection. Each CDR3 protein is one row after TCRdb ran MiXCR on the reads. The sample lists about 260,000 distinct CDR3 sequences, roughly 13% occurring once. The sample comprised PBMCs. These receptors were obtained from a human donor in good health (CMV status not recorded). Some clones in this sample may be carry-over from other donors' samples.

This clonotype was counted many times. J is TRBJ2-1 and V is TRBV7-2; D possibly corresponds to TRBD2 (7 bases). From germline, CDR1 is SGHTA and CDR2 FQGNSA. With 5 bases removed from V and 4 bases from J, the gap between germline ends came to 15 bases. CDR3 size: 15 residues. This chain's CDR3 is CASSKGGGQYNEQFF. The CDR3 DNA reads as TGTGCCAGCAGCAAAGGGGGGGGCCAATACAATGAGCAGTTCTTC.

There are many counts of this clonotype. The V call is TRBV19, the J call TRBJ2-1; 12 bases map to TRBD1. CDR3 length: 16 residues. Germline V CDR1 and CDR2: LNHDA, SQIVND (reference sequence). The V gene end was trimmed by 5 bases and the J gene end by 3 bases; junction bases not matched to a gene: 5. CDR3 residues: CASSGRDRGLYNEQFF. The DNA of the CDR3 is TGTGCCAGTAGTGGACGGGACAGGGGGCTCTACAATGAGCAGTTCTTC.

This clonotype was counted once. One end of the junction varies from germline; a read error may be responsible. This chain connects TRBV29-1 to TRBJ1-2; D is perhaps TRBD1 (5 bases). Per the germline V gene, CDR1 is SQVTM and CDR2 is ANQGSEA. The CDR3 is 10 residues long. CDR3 coding DNA: TGCAGCGTGGGGGGGTATGGCTACATCTTC. Its translation is CSVGGYGYIF.

This clonotype has a count of ten or more. The genes are TRBV24-1 and TRBJ2-3; 7 bases match TRBD1. The CDR3 is made up of 16 amino acids. Germline trimming cut 3 bases from V and 1 base from J; bases unmatched to any gene: 6. Germline V gene sequence: CDR1 KGHDR, CDR2 SFDVKD. The CDR3 sequence is CATSDRGGQRTDTQYF. CDR3 nucleotide sequence: TGTGCCACCAGTGATCGAGGGGGACAGCGCACAGATACGCAGTATTTT.

The J gene is TRBJ2-5, the V gene TRBV20-1; possible D gene TRBD2, 5 bases. The germline CDR1 and CDR2 sequences are DFQATT and SNEGSKA (reference sequence). This CDR3 contains 14 residues. Trimming took off 6 bases at V and 5 bases at J, with 19 bases between the two ends. CDR3 bases: TGCAGTGCGAAGGACTGGAGGAGAGTTGAGACCCAGTACTTC. It encodes CSAKDWRRVETQYF.

In its sample, this clonotype was seen a few times. The V and J genes are TRBV20-1 and TRBJ2-5, with TRBD2 matching over 13 bases. The CDR3 totals 17 residues. The V gene end was trimmed by 5 bases and the J gene end by 2 bases; junction bases not matched to a gene: 11. CDR1 is DFQATT and CDR2 is SNEGSKA in the germline V gene (reference sequence). DNA for the CDR3: TGCAGTGCTTGGGGGGGACTAGCGGGGTCCCAGCAAGAGACCCAGTACTTC. Translating it yields CSAWGGLAGSQQETQYF.

The chain is built from TRBV29-1 and TRBJ1-1; TRBD1 is a possible D gene (6 bases). V was trimmed by 2 bases and J by 4 bases, leaving 11 bases between them. CDR1 and CDR2 (germline): SQVTM, ANQGSEA. The CDR3 has 13 residues. The chain's CDR3 is CSVENGGGTEAFF. In nucleotides, the CDR3 is TGCAGCGTTGAAAATGGGGGCGGCACTGAAGCTTTCTTT.

Many counts were recorded for this clonotype. The rearrangement joins TRBV29-1 to TRBJ2-1; TRBD1 aligns across 10 bases. The V and J ends lost 6 bases and 0 bases, in that order; junction bases with no gene match: 11. This CDR3 is 17 amino acids long. Germline V gene data show CDR1 as SQVTM and CDR2 as ANQGSEA. The CDR3 DNA follows: TGCAGCGTCCCACGGACAGGGGGGGAAGGCTCCTACAATGAGCAGTTCTTC. This sequence encodes CSVPRTGGEGSYNEQFF.

J is TRBJ2-5 and V is TRBV7-8; TRBD1 agrees at 7 bases. CDR1 is SGHVS, CDR2 FQNEAQ, per germline. The CDR3 runs to 14 residues. Trimming removed 6 bases from V and 2 bases from J; junction bases left unmatched: 6. The CDR3 reads CASSDRVLQETQYF. CDR3 bases: TGTGCCAGCAGTGACAGGGTCTTGCAAGAGACCCAGTACTTC.

This clonotype was observed a handful of times. The V call is TRBV19, the J call TRBJ2-7; no clear D gene. CDR3 size: 13 residues. Trimming took off 1 base at V and 3 bases at J, with 7 bases between the two ends. CDR1 and CDR2 (germline): LNHDA, SQIVND (reference sequence). The CDR3 reads CASSIARNYEQYF. DNA for the CDR3: TGTGCCAGTAGTATAGCGAGAAACTACGAGCAGTACTTC. Full variable domain (remainder filled in from reference TRBV19 and TRBJ2-7): DGGITQSPKYLFRKEGQNVTLSCEQNLNHDAMYWYRQDPGQGLRLIYYSQIVNDFQKGDIAEGYSVSREKKESFPLTVTSAQKNPTAFYLCASSIARNYEQYFGPGTRLTVT.

This clonotype was counted a few times. V is TRBV5-1 and J is TRBJ2-7; D uncertain. Deletions cut 1 base from V and 5 bases from J, with 7 bases between. This CDR3 has 12 residues. From germline, CDR1 is SGHRS and CDR2 YFSETQ. The DNA for the CDR3 is TGCGCCAGCAGCTTGCCCGCGGACGAGCAGTACTTC. Its protein is CASSLPADEQYF.

The CDR3: CSASDITGPREQYF. CDR3 nucleotides: TGCAGTGCTAGTGACATAACAGGCCCCCGCGAGCAGTACTTC. J is TRBJ2-7 and V is TRBV20-1; possibly TRBD1 for D (5 bases). The V gene's germline CDR1 is DFQATT and CDR2 SNEGSKA (reference sequence). The CDR3 is 14 amino acids. Trimming removed 3 bases from V and 6 bases from J, with 18 bases in between.

This clonotype was seen many times. The chain uses TRBV4-1 and TRBJ1-1; no reliable D call. The V gene's germline CDR1 is MGHRA and CDR2 YSYEKL. This CDR3 is built from 16 residues. The V end lost 0 bases, the J end lost 3 bases, and 14 bases lay between the germline ends. CDR3 sequence reads: CASSQDLWVSDTEAFF. Written as DNA, the CDR3 is TGCGCCAGCAGCCAAGATCTGTGGGTCTCGGACACTGAAGCTTTCTTT.

The chain carries TRBV14 and TRBJ1-6, with D tentatively TRBD1 (5 bases). The length of the CDR3 is 15 residues. Trimming removed 3 bases from V and 9 bases from J, with 15 bases in between. Germline-derived CDR1 and CDR2 are SGHDN and FVKESK. CDR3 protein: CASSQFGAGGSPLHF. The DNA of the CDR3 is TGTGCCAGCAGCCAGTTCGGGGCGGGTGGTTCACCCCTCCACTTT.

The table lists this clonotype with a few counts. The rearrangement links TRBV20-1 to TRBJ1-6, with 7 bases matching TRBD1. This CDR3 has 17 amino acids. J gave up 0 bases and V 4 bases, and 9 bases lay outside the gene matches. Germline loops: CDR1 DFQATT, CDR2 SNEGSKA (reference sequence). CDR3 sequence reads: CSANDRARSSYNSPLHF. In DNA form, the CDR3 reads TGCAGTGCTAACGACAGGGCTCGGAGCTCCTATAATTCACCCCTCCACTTT.

This chain joins TRBV11-2 and TRBJ1-4; a possible D gene is TRBD1 (6 bases). In germline, CDR1 is SGHAT, CDR2 FQNNGV. Trimming left V 2 bases short and J 5 bases short, with 15 bases between. The CDR3 covers 16 residues. The CDR3, as DNA: TGTGCCAGCAGCTTACTGCGTGGGCAGGGGAATGAAAAACTGTTTTTT. Its translation is CASSLLRGQGNEKLFF.

This clonotype was detected ten times or more. This chain links TRBV6-1 with TRBJ2-5, with 8 bases lining up with TRBD2. J lost 2 bases, V lost 2 bases, and 4 bases had no gene match. CDR1 and CDR2 from the germline V gene are MNHNS and SASEGT. The CDR3 spans 15 residues. The DNA for the CDR3 is TGTGCCAGCAGTGAACTCCGGGGGGGGCAAGAGACCCAGTACTTC. Protein: CASSELRGGQETQYF.

The J gene is TRBJ2-4, the V gene TRBV25-1, with 10 bases lining up with TRBD2. Germline-derived CDR1 and CDR2 are MGHDK and SYGVNS. Trimming took 2 bases from V and 16 from J; bases not matched to a gene: 8. CDR3 size: 13 residues. CDR3 sequence: CASSELLAGVKYF. The CDR3 bases are TGTGCCAGCAGTGAACTTCTAGCGGGAGTGAAATACTTC.

Many counts were recorded for this clonotype. V gene TRBV7-8 combines with J gene TRBJ1-2; possibly TRBD1 for D (5 bases). Trimming pared 5 bases from V and 3 bases from J, leaving 16 bases between. CDR1 and CDR2 (germline): SGHVS, FQNEAQ. This CDR3 has 15 residues. The CDR3 loop is CASSPYSGTDYGYTF. In nucleotides, the CDR3 is TGTGCCAGCAGCCCCTATTCGGGGACCGACTATGGCTACACCTTC.

This clonotype was recorded many times. V is TRBV7-3 and J is TRBJ2-3; D may be TRBD1 (6 bases). Deletions cut 8 bases from V and 0 bases from J, with 18 bases between. There are 16 residues in the CDR3. The V gene's germline CDR1 is SGHTA and CDR2 FQGTGA. The CDR3 region is CASSLLGTSSTDTQYF. In nucleotides, the CDR3 is TGTGCCAGCTCCCTCCTGGGGACATCTAGCACAGATACGCAGTATTTT.

This clonotype occurred a few times. This chain uses TRBV29-1 with TRBJ1-2; D call uncertain. The CDR3 runs 11 residues. Germline V gives CDR1 SQVTM, CDR2 ANQGSEA. The V end lost 3 bases, the J end lost 6 bases, and 8 bases lay between the germline ends. In DNA form, the CDR3 reads TGCAGCGTTGACAGGATCCATGGCTACACCTTC. Translated: CSVDRIHGYTF.

This clonotype turned up a few times. This chain joins TRBV5-1 and TRBJ2-2; TRBD1 is a possible D gene (6 bases). Per germline, CDR1 SGHRS and CDR2 YFSETQ. The CDR3 consists of 16 residues. Trimming shortened V by 4 bases and J by 5 bases, and 18 bases separated the two germline ends. CDR3 sequence: CASSPDGTTLTGELFF. The CDR3 DNA sequence: TGCGCCAGCAGCCCGGATGGGACAACACTAACCGGGGAGCTGTTTTTT.

The chain employs TRBV12-3 or TRBV12-4 and TRBJ2-1; TRBD2 aligns across 11 bases. Germline trimming cut 3 bases from V and 5 bases from J; bases unmatched to any gene: 3. This CDR3 is 15 amino acids long. The CDR3 loop reads CASSLVAGGNNEQFF. The CDR3 bases are TGTGCCAGCAGTTTGGTAGCGGGGGGGAACAATGAGCAGTTCTTC.

The chain uses TRBV5-1 and TRBJ1-1; 9 nucleotides line up with TRBD1. CDR3 length equals 18 residues. Germline CDR1 is SGHRS and CDR2 is YFSETQ. V lost 4 bases to trimming and J lost 5 bases; unmatched junction nucleotides: 18. Written as DNA, the CDR3 is TGCGCCAGCAGCACAACAACTCGGGGACAGGGAAGGTCGACTGAAGCTTTCTTT. Encoded protein: CASSTTTRGQGRSTEAFF. Full variable domain (rest looked up from reference TRBV5-1 and TRBJ1-1): KAGVTQTPRYLIKTRGQQVTLSCSPISGHRSVSWYQQTPGQGLQFLFEYFSETQRNKGNFPGRFSGRQFSNSRSEMNVSTLELGDSALYLCASSTTTRGQGRSTEAFFGQGTRLTVV.

This clonotype was seen repeatedly, ten times or more. The V call is TRBV20-1, the J call TRBJ1-3; no reliable D call. Germline V lookup: CDR1 DFQATT, CDR2 SNEGSKA (reference sequence). The germline V and J ends were trimmed by 3 bases and 3 bases, with 6 bases remaining between them. The CDR3 extends over 12 amino acids. The CDR3 sequence: CSASAYGNTIYF. In DNA, the CDR3 is TGCAGTGCTAGTGCGTATGGAAACACCATATATTTT.

Worth noting for this clonotype: A much larger clone lies one base from this, so it may be a read error. The rearrangement links TRBV7-4 to TRBJ1-5, with TRBD1 matching over 8 bases. CDR1 SGHVT and CDR2 SQSDAQ come from the germline V gene. The trim removed 1 base at V and 6 bases at J, leaving 2 bases unmatched. The CDR3 loop spans 14 amino acids. The CDR3 here is CASSLDTGGQPQHF. The CDR3 nucleotides read TGTGCCAGCAGCTTAGATACAGGGGGTCAGCCCCAGCATTTT. Complete variable domain (other parts from reference TRBV7-4 and TRBJ1-5): GAGVSQSPRYKVAKRGRDVALRCDSISGHVTLYWYRQTLGQGSEVLTYSQSDAQRDKSGRPSGRFSAERPERSVSTLKIQRTEQGDSAVYLCASSLDTGGQPQHFGDGTRLSIL.

The genes are TRBV20-1 and TRBJ1-4, with 7 nucleotides matching TRBD1. V lost 5 bases, J lost 5 bases, and 5 bases stayed unmatched. CDR1 and CDR2 from the germline V gene are DFQATT and SNEGSKA (reference sequence). The CDR3 has 13 amino acids. The DNA for the CDR3 is TGCAGTGCTCGACAGGGTCTGAATGAAAAACTGTTTTTT. Protein sequence: CSARQGLNEKLFF.

This clonotype has only a few counts. The chain couples TRBV12-3 or TRBV12-4 to TRBJ2-2; weak D call: TRBD1 (6 bases). The CDR3 extends over 15 amino acids. Trimming shortened V by 3 bases and J by 6 bases, and 14 bases separated the two germline ends. In DNA form, the CDR3 reads TGTGCCAGCAGTTTTCGCAGGGGCTTTTCCGGGGAGCTGTTTTTT. It translates to CASSFRRGFSGELFF.

V and J are TRBV2 and TRBJ2-7, with 8 bases that match TRBD2. This CDR3 region has 13 residues. The junction had 7 bases not matched to a gene; V was cut back by 5 bases and J by 7 bases. Germline-derived CDR1 and CDR2 are SNHLY and FYNNEI. CDR3 in amino acids: CASSSGTRGEQYF. The CDR3 DNA sequence: TGTGCCAGCAGTTCCGGGACTAGGGGAGAGCAGTACTTC.